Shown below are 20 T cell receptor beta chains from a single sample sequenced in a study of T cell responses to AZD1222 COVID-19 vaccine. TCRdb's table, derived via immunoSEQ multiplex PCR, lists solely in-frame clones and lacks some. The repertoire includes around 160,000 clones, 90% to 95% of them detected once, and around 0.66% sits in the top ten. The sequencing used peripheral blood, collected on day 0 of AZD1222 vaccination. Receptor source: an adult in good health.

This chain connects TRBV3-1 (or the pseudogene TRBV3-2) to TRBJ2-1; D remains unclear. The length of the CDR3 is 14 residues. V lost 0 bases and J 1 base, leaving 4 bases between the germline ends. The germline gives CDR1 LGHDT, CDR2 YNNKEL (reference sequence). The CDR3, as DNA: TGTGCCAGCAGCCAAGATCCTTCCTACAATGAGCAGTTCTTC. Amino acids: CASSQDPSYNEQFF.

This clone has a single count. The CDR3 DNA is TGTGCCAGCAGCTTAGGCGGGTGGCCTTTGGCCAATGAGCAGTTCTTC. Protein: CASSLGGWPLANEQFF. The chain uses TRBV7-2 and TRBJ2-1, with D possibly matching TRBD2 (5 bases). The V gene's germline CDR1 is SGHTA and CDR2 FQGNSA. V dropped 1 base and J dropped 6 bases, with 16 bases sitting between them. The CDR3 consists of 16 residues.

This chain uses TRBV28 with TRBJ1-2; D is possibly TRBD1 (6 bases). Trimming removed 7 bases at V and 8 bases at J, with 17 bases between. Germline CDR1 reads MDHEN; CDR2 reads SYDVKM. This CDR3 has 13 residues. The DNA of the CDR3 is TGTGCCAGCACGACAGGATATAAACTAGGCTACACCTTC. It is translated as CASTTGYKLGYTF.

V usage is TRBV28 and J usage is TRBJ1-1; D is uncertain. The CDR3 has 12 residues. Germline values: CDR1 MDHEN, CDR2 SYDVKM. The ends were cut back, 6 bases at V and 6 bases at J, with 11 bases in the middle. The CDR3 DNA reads TGTGCCAGCAGCCCCCTTCCCCCTGAAGCTTTCTTT. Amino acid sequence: CASSPLPPEAFF.

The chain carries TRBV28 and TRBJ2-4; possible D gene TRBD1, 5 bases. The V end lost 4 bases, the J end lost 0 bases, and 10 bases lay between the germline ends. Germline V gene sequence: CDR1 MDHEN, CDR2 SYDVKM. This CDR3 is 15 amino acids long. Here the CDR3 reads CASSWGRIAKNIQYF. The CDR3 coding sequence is TGTGCCAGCAGTTGGGGCCGGATAGCCAAAAACATTCAGTACTTC.

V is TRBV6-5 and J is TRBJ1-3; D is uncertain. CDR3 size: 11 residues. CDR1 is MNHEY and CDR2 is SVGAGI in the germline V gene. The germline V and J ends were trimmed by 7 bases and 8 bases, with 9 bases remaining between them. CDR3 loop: CASKTSDTIYF. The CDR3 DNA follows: TGTGCCAGCAAGACCTCGGACACCATATATTTT.

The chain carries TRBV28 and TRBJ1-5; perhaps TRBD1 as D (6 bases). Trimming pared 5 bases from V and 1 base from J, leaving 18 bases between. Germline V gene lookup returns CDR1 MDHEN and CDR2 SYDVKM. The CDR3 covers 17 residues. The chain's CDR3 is CASSRQTGAFSNQPQHF. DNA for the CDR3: TGTGCCAGCAGTCGACAGACAGGCGCGTTCAGCAATCAGCCCCAGCATTTT.

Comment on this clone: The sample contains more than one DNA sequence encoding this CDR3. CDR3: CASSFGGNTGELFF. CDR3 nucleotides: TGTGCCAGCAGTTTCGGGGGCAACACCGGGGAGCTGTTTTTT. The V call is TRBV28, the J call TRBJ2-2, with D perhaps assigned TRBD1 or TRBD2 (6 bases each). The CDR3 has 14 residues. Germline CDR1 MDHEN, CDR2 SYDVKM. Trimming took off 3 bases at V and 2 bases at J, with 7 bases between the two ends.

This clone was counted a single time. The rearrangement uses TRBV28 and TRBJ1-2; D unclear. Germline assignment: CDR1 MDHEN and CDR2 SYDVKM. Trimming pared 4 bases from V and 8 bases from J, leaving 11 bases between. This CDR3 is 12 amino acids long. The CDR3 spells CASSSPRRGYTF. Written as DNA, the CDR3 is TGTGCCAGCAGTTCCCCTCGGCGAGGCTACACCTTC.

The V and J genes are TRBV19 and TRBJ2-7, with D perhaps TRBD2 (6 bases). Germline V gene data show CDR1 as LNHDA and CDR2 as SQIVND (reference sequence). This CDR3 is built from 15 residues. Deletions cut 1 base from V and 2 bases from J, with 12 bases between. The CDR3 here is CASSIVGSGAYEQYF. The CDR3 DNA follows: TGTGCCAGTAGTATAGTGGGTTCGGGAGCCTACGAGCAGTACTTC.

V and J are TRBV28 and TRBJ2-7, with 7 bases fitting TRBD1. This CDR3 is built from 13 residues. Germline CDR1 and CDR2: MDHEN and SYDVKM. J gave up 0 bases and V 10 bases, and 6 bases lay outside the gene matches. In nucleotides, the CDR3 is TGTGCCACATACCGACAGGGCTCCTACGAGCAGTACTTC. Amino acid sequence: CATYRQGSYEQYF.

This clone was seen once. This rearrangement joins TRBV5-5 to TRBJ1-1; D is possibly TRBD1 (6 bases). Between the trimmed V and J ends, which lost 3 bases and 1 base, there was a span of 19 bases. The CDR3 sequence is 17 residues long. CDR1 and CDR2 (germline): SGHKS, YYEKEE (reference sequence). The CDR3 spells CASSSRQDYWGNTEAFF. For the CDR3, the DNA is TGTGCCAGCAGCTCCCGACAGGACTATTGGGGGAACACTGAAGCTTTCTTT.

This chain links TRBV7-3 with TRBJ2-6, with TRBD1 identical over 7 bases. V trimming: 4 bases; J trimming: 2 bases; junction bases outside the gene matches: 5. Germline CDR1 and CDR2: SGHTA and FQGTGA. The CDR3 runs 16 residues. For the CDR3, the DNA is TGTGCCAGCAGCTCACAGGGGAATGCTGGGGCCAACGTCCTGACTTTC. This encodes CASSSQGNAGANVLTF.

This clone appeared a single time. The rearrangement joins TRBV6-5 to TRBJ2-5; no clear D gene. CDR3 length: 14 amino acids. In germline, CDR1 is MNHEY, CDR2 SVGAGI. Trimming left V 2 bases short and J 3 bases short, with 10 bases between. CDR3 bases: TGTGCCAGCAGTTACGAGTTGGGGAAAGAGACCCAGTACTTC. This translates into CASSYELGKETQYF.

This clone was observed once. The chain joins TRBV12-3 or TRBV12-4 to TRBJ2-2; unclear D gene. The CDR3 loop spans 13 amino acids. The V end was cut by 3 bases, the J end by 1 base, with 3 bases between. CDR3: CASSLRNTGELFF. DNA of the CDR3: TGTGCCAGCAGTTTGCGGAACACCGGGGAGCTGTTTTTT.

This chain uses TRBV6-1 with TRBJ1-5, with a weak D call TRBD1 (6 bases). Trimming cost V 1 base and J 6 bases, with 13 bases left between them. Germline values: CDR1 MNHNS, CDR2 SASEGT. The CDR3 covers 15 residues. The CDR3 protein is CASSEGQEGSQPQHF. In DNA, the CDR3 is TGTGCCAGCAGTGAAGGACAGGAGGGAAGTCAGCCCCAGCATTTT.

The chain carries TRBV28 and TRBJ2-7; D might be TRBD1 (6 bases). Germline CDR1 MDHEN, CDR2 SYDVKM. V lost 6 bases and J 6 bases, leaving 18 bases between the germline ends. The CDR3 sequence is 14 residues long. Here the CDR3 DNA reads TGTGCCAGCAGACCCGGACAGCCGGGCGGCGAGCAGTACTTC. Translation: CASRPGQPGGEQYF.

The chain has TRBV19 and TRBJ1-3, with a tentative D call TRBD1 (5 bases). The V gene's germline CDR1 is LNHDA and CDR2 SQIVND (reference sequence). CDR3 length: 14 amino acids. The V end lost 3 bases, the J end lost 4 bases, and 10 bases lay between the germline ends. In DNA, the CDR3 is TGTGCCAGTAGTATGGGACCCTTGGGAAACACCATATATTTT. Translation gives CASSMGPLGNTIYF.

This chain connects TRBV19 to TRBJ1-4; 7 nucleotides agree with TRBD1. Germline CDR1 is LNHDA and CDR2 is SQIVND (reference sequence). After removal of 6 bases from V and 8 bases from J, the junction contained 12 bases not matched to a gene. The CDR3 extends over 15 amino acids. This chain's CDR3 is CASSLRGRMDEKLFF. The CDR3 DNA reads TGTGCCAGTAGCCTTAGGGGGCGGATGGACGAAAAACTGTTTTTT.

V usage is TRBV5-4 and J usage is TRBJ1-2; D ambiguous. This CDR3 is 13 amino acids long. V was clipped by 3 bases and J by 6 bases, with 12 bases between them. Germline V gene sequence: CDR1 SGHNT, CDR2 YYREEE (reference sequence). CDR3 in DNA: TGTGCCAGCAGCTCCGTGGGCCAGGATGGCTACACCTTC. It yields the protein CASSSVGQDGYTF.